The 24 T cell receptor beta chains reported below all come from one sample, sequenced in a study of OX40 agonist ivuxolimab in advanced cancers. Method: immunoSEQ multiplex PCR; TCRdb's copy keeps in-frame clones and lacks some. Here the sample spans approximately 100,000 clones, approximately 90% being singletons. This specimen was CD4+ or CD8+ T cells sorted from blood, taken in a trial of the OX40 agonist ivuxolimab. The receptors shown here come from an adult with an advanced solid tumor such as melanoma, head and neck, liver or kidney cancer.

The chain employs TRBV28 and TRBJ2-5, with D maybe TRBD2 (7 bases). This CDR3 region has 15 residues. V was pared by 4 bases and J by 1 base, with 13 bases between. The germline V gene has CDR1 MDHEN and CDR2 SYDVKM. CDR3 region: CASSWGGLTQETQYF. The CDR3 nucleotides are TGTGCCAGCAGTTGGGGGGGCCTGACCCAAGAGACCCAGTACTTC.

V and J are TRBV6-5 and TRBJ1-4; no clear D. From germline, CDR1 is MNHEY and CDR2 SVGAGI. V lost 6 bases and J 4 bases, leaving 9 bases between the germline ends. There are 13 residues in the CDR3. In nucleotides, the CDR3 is TGTGCCAGCAGGCCCGAAAGTAATGAAAAACTGTTTTTT. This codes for CASRPESNEKLFF.

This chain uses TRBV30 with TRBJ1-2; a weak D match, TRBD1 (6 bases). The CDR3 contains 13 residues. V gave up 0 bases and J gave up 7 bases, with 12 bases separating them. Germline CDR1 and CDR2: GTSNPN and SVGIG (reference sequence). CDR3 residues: CAWSVSGQSGYTF. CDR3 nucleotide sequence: TGTGCCTGGAGTGTTTCCGGACAGAGTGGCTACACCTTC.

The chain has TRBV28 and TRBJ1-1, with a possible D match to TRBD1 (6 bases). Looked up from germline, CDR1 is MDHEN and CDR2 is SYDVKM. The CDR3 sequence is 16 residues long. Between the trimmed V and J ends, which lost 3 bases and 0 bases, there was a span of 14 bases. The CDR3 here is CASSLSTGFMNTEAFF. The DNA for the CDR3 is TGTGCCAGCAGTTTGTCCACAGGGTTCATGAACACTGAAGCTTTCTTT.

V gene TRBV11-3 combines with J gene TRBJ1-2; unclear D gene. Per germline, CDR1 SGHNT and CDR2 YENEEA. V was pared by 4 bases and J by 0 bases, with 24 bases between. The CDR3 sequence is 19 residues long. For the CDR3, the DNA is TGTGCCAGCAGCTCCCCTCCCACACGCGCCGCCTTGCCTAACTATGGCTACACCTTC. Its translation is CASSSPPTRAALPNYGYTF.

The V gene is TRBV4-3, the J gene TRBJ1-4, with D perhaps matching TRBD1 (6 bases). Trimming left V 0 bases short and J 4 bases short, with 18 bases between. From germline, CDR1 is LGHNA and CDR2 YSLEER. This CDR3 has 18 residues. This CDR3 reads CASSQEPAGGRGNEKLFF. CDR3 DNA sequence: TGCGCCAGCAGCCAAGAGCCGGCCGGGGGGCGCGGTAATGAAAAACTGTTTTTT.

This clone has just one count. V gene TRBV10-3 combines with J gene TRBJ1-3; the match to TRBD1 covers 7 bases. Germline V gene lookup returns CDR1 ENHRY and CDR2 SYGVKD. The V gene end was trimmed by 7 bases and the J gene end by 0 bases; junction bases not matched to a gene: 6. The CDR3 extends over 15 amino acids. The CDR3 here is CAINEGAYSGNTIYF. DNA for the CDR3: TGTGCCATCAACGAGGGGGCCTACTCTGGAAACACCATATATTTT.

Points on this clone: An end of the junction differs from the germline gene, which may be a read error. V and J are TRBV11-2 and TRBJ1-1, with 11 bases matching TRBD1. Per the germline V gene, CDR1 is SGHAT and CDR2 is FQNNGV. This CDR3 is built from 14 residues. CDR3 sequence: CASSFRTGGALMVF. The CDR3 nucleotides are TGTGCCAGCAGCTTTCGGACAGGGGGCGCCTTAATGGTTTTT.

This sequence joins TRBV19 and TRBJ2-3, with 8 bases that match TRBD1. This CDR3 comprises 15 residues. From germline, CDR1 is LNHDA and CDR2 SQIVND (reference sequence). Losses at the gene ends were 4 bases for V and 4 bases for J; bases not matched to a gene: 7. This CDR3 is CASSTPGQASDTQYF. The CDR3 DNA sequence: TGTGCCAGTAGTACCCCGGGACAGGCTTCAGATACGCAGTATTTT.

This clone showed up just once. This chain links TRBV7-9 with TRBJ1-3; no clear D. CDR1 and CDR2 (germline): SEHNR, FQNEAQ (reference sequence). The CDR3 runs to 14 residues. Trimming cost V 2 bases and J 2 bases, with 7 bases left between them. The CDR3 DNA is TGTGCCAGCAGCTTACAGGAAACTGGAAACACCATATATTTT. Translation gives CASSLQETGNTIYF.

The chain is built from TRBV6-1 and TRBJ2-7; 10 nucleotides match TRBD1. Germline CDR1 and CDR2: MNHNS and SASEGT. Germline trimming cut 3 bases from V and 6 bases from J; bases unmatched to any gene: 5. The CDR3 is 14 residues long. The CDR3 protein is CASSDRDRGGEQYF. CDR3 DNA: TGTGCCAGCAGTGATCGGGACAGGGGTGGCGAGCAGTACTTC.

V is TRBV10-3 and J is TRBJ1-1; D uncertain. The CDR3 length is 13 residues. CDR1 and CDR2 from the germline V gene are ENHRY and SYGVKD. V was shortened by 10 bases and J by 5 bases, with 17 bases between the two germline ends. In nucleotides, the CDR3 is TGTGCCAGTCTATTAGGCGGGAATACTGAAGCTTTCTTT. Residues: CASLLGGNTEAFF.

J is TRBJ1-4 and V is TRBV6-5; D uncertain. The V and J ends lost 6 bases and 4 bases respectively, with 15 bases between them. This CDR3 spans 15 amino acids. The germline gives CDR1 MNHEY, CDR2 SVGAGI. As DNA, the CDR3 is TGTGCCAGCAGCTCAAGCGCGTTTCTTAATGAAAAACTGTTTTTT. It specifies CASSSSAFLNEKLFF.

CDR3 in amino acids: CASSLGVGDREYF. The CDR3 coding sequence is TGTGCCAGCAGCTTAGGAGTGGGGGACAGGGAGTACTTC. The chain couples TRBV7-9 to TRBJ2-5, with TRBD1 matching 9 bases. Germline CDR1 reads SEHNR; CDR2 reads FQNEAQ (reference sequence). The CDR3 is made up of 13 amino acids. J gave up 12 bases and V 1 base, and 6 bases lay outside the gene matches.

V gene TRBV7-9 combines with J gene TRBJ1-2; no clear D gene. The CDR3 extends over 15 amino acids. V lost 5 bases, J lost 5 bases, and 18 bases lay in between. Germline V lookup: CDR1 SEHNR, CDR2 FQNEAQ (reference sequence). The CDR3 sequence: CASSKMTPMGYGYTF. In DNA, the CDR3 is TGTGCCAGCAGCAAGATGACCCCGATGGGGTATGGCTACACCTTC.

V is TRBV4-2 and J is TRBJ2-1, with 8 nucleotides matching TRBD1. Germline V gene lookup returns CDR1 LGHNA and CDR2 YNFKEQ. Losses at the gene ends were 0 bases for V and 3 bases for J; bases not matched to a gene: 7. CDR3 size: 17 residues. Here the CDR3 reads CASSQDSFGQGYNEQFF. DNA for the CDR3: TGTGCCAGCAGCCAAGATTCCTTTGGACAGGGCTACAATGAGCAGTTCTTC.

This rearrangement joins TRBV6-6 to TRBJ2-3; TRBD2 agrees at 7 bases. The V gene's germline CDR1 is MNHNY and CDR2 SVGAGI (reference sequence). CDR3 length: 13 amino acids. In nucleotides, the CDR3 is TGTGTCATCTTTAGCGGGCGCACAGATACGCAGTATTTT. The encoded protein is CVIFSGRTDTQYF.

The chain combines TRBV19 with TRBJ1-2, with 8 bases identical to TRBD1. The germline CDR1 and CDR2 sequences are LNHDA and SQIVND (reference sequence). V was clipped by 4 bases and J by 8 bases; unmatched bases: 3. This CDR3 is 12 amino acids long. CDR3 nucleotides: TGTGCCAGTAGTACAGGGGGCTGGGGCTACACCTTC. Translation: CASSTGGWGYTF.

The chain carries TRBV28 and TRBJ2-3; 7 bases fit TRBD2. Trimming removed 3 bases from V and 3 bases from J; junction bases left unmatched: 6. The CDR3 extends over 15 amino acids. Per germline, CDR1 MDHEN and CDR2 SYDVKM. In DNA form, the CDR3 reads TGTGCCAGCAGTTTGGGAGGGACTACAACAGATACGCAGTATTTT. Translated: CASSLGGTTTDTQYF.

CDR3 DNA: TGTGCCAGCAGCCTCAGTGACACTGAAGCTTTCTTT. Translated, it gives CASSLSDTEAFF. The V call is TRBV6-6, the J call TRBJ1-1; no clear D. The CDR3 has 12 amino acids. V was cut by 6 bases and J by 3 bases, with 8 bases left in between. Germline V gene data show CDR1 as MNHNY and CDR2 as SVGAGI (reference sequence).

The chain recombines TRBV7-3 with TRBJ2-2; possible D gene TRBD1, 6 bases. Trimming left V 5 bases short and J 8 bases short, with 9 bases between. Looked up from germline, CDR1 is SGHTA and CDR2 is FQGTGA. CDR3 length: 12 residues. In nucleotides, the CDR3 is TGTGCCAGCAGCCCCACAGGGGGGGAGCTGTTTTTT. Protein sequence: CASSPTGGELFF. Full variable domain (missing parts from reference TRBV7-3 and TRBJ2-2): GAGVSQTPSNKVTEKGKYVELRCDPISGHTALYWYRQSLGQGPEFLIYFQGTGAADDSGLPNDRFFAVRPEGSVSTLKIQRTERGDSAVYLCASSPTGGELFFGEGSRLTVL.

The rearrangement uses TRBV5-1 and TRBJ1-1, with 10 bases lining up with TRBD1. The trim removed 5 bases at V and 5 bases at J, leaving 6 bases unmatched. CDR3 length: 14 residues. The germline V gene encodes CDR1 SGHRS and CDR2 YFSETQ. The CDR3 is CASRTGGRVTEAFF. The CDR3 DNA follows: TGCGCCAGCAGGACAGGGGGCCGTGTGACTGAAGCTTTCTTT.

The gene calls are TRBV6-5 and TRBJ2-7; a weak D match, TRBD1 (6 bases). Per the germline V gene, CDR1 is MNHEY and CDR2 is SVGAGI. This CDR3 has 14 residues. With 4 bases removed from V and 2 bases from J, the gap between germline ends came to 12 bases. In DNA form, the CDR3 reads TGTGCCAGCAGTTCGCCTACAGGGACCTACGAGCAGTACTTC. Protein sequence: CASSSPTGTYEQYF.

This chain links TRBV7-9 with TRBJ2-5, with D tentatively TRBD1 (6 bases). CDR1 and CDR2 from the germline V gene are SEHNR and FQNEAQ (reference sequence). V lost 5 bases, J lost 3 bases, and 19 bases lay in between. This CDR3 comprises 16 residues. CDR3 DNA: TGTGCCAGCAGCCCTAGGGTGGGGGCGAGCGAAGAGACCCAGTACTTC. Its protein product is CASSPRVGASEETQYF.